Sequencing of this T cell receptor beta chain was carried out in a study of T cells in Graves' hyperthyroidism and ophthalmopathy. Study-level results: Median prediction lead before ophthalmopathy onset was 5.5 to 7 months with the model.

This clonotype was counted at least ten times. Its cognate antigen is unknown. This CDR3 region has 16 residues. Germline-derived CDR1 and CDR2 are MNHEY and SMNVEV (reference sequence). With 10 bases clipped from V and 3 bases from J, the junction kept 13 bases outside the gene matches. Amplification of TCR beta CDR3 regions was performed using RNA transcripts as template. First-round RT-PCR of the TCR CDR3 relied on the HTBI primer set. TCRdb re-derived calls from the multiplex PCR reads in MiXCR, one entry per CDR3 protein. Counted here are about 560,000 distinct CDR3 sequences, roughly 14% occurring once; the ten biggest clones make up around 7.5%.

This receptor was taken from a woman in her 30s with Graves' hyperthyroidism. The specimen was blood. V usage is TRBV27 and J usage is TRBJ2-7; 12 nucleotides agree with TRBD2. CDR3 in amino acids: CATTRQTSGGIYEQYF. The DNA of the CDR3 is TGTGCCACCACCCGCCAGACTAGCGGGGGTATCTACGAGCAGTACTTC.